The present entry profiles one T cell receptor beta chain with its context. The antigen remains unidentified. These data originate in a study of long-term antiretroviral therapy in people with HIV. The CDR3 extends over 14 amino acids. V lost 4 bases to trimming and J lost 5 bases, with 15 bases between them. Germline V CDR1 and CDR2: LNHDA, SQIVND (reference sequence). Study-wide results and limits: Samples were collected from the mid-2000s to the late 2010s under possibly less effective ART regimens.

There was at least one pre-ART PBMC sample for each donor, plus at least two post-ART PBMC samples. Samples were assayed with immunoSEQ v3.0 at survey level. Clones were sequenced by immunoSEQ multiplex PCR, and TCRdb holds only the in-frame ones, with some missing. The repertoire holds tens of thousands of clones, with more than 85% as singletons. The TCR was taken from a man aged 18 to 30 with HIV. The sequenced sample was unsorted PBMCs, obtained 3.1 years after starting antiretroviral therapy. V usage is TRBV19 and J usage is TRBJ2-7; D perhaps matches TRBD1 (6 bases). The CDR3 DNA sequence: TGTGCCAGTAGTAGTAGCCAGGGGCTCCACGAGCAGTACTTC. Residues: CASSSSQGLHEQYF.